This T cell receptor (beta chain) stems from a study of Ad26.COV2.S vaccination and SARS-CoV-2 variants. Study background: Intramuscularly, Ad26.COV2.S was given either once or twice, 56 days apart.

Sequencing was performed with immunoSEQ multiplex PCR; in TCRdb, only in-frame clones are kept and a portion is missing. The profile shows roughly 680,000 clones, 70% to 90% of them singletons. V lost 5 bases to trimming and J lost 5 bases; unmatched junction nucleotides: 12. This CDR3 spans 15 amino acids. Looked up from germline, CDR1 is MDHEN and CDR2 is SYDVKM. Specified treatment: 15 to 20 received Ad26.COV2.S at low or high dose, single or two shots; 5 received placebo; per-sample allocation not given. Sample collection was performed on day 63 after the first vaccine or placebo injection. Sequenced here: peripheral blood, sampled in a trial of Ad26.COV2.S vaccine versus placebo. This chain uses TRBV28 with TRBJ2-7; TRBD1 agrees at 7 bases. This TCR was sampled from a person between 18 and 65 years old who received the Ad26.COV2.S COVID-19 vaccine or a placebo. CDR3 region: CASSNRDSPLHEQYF. The CDR3 nucleotides are TGTGCCAGCAGTAACCGGGACAGCCCTCTCCACGAGCAGTACTTC. The entire variable domain, with the rest obtained from reference TRBV28 and TRBJ2-7, is as follows: DVKVTQSSRYLVKRTGEKVFLECVQDMDHENMFWYRQDPGLGLRLIYFSYDVKMKEKGDIPEGYSVSREKKERFSLILESASTNQTSMYLCASSNRDSPLHEQYFGPGTRLTVT.